These 30 T cell receptor beta chains were sequenced from one sample in a study of OX40 agonist ivuxolimab in advanced cancers. Sequenced by immunoSEQ multiplex PCR; TCRdb stores in-frame clones only, minus some. The sample records 70,000 to 85,000 clones, 70% to 85% being singletons. The sample in question was CD4+ or CD8+ T cells sorted from blood, obtained in a trial of the OX40 agonist ivuxolimab. These receptor sequences come from an adult with an advanced solid tumor such as melanoma, head and neck, liver or kidney cancer.

This clone was seen just once. The chain links TRBV6-1 to TRBJ2-3; D unresolved. The germline CDR1 and CDR2 sequences are MNHNS and SASEGT. Trimming took off 5 bases at V and 2 bases at J, with 2 bases between the two ends. This CDR3 region has 11 residues. The CDR3 coding sequence is TGTGCCAGCAGTAACACAGATACGCAGTATTTT. Its protein is CASSNTDTQYF.

A remark on this clone: Its ends do not fully match the called genes, so a read error is possible. The rearrangement uses TRBV7-7 and TRBJ2-5; 11 nucleotides agree with TRBD2. Germline V gene lookup returns CDR1 SSHAT and CDR2 FNYEAQ (reference sequence). The CDR3 loop spans 15 amino acids. In nucleotides, the CDR3 is TGTGCTAGCAGCCCTAGCGGGGGGCTCCAAGAGACCCAGTACTTC. Translation gives CASSPSGGLQETQYF. The variable domain in full, with the rest retrieved from reference TRBV7-7 and TRBJ2-5, is GAGVSQSPRYKVTKRGQDVTLRCDPISSHATLYWYQQALGQGPEFLTYFNYEAQPDKSGLPSDRFSAERPEGSISTLTIQRTEQRDSAMYRCASSPSGGLQETQYFGPGTRLLVL.

This clone appeared once. The rearrangement links TRBV18 to TRBJ1-1; D not resolved. Germline V gene data show CDR1 as KGHSH and CDR2 as LQKENI. V shed 2 bases and J shed 1 base, with 5 bases lying between them. The CDR3 has 13 residues. CDR3 sequence (DNA): TGTGCCAGCTCACCAGTAACGAACACTGAAGCTTTCTTT. As protein: CASSPVTNTEAFF.

The V call is TRBV6-5, the J call TRBJ2-3; the D gene is possibly TRBD2 (5 bases). Germline V gives CDR1 MNHEY, CDR2 SVGAGI. The CDR3 covers 14 residues. With 0 bases removed from V and 3 bases from J, the gap between germline ends came to 7 bases. CDR3 protein: CASSYSDSTDTQYF. CDR3 sequence (DNA): TGTGCCAGCAGTTACTCGGACTCGACAGATACGCAGTATTTT.

The rearrangement links TRBV13 to TRBJ2-5; 8 bases are shared with TRBD2. Looked up from germline, CDR1 is PRHDT and CDR2 is FYEKMQ (reference sequence). CDR3 length equals 16 residues. The V and J ends lost 5 bases and 5 bases, in that order; junction bases with no gene match: 13. The CDR3 region has the DNA TGTGCCAGCAGCACCCGGCCGGGGGGGCTCGGGGAGACCCAGTACTTC. It specifies CASSTRPGGLGETQYF.

The rearrangement uses TRBV25-1 and TRBJ1-1; a weak D match, TRBD1 (6 bases). Germline CDR1 MGHDK, CDR2 SYGVNS. Trimming took 4 bases from V and 7 from J, leaving 13 bases between them. The CDR3 consists of 13 residues. CDR3 residues: CASSGQDGSEAFF. The CDR3 DNA sequence: TGTGCCAGCAGTGGACAGGACGGGAGTGAAGCTTTCTTT.

The chain couples TRBV19 to TRBJ2-5; the match to TRBD2 covers 12 bases. CDR3 size: 15 residues. From germline, CDR1 is LNHDA and CDR2 SQIVND (reference sequence). J gave up 7 bases and V 4 bases, and 7 bases lay outside the gene matches. For the CDR3, the DNA is TGTGCCAGTAGTACCTCACCGGGACTAGCGGGGACCCAGTACTTC. Protein sequence: CASSTSPGLAGTQYF.

This clone turned up a few times. This chain uses TRBV7-9 with TRBJ2-7; TRBD1 matches 9 bases. Per the germline V gene, CDR1 is SEHNR and CDR2 is FQNEAQ (reference sequence). The CDR3 loop spans 15 amino acids. V was pared by 4 bases and J by 1 base, with 5 bases of the junction left unmatched. The CDR3 sequence is CASSSDRGISYEQYF. The CDR3 bases are TGTGCCAGCAGCTCGGACAGGGGAATTTCCTACGAGCAGTACTTC.

The J gene is TRBJ2-3, the V gene TRBV25-1; D gene ambiguous. CDR1 and CDR2 (germline): MGHDK, SYGVNS. The CDR3 sequence is 15 residues long. V was trimmed by 3 bases and J by 0 bases, leaving 10 bases between them. The CDR3: CASSESRSSTDTQYF. The CDR3 DNA reads TGTGCCAGCAGTGAGAGTAGATCTAGCACAGATACGCAGTATTTT.

J is TRBJ1-2 and V is TRBV5-1; 7 bases map to TRBD1. Germline CDR1 and CDR2: SGHRS and YFSETQ. Losses at the gene ends were 1 base for V and 4 bases for J; bases not matched to a gene: 13. CDR3 length: 17 amino acids. CDR3 protein: CASSLKQGEMYSYGYTF. CDR3 bases: TGCGCCAGCAGCTTGAAGCAGGGGGAGATGTATAGCTATGGCTACACCTTC.

The V call is TRBV2, the J call TRBJ2-7; TRBD1 is a possible D gene (7 bases). This CDR3 comprises 14 residues. Per the germline V gene, CDR1 is SNHLY and CDR2 is FYNNEI. V lost 6 bases and J 2 bases, leaving 14 bases between the germline ends. CDR3 sequence: CASRGGQMTYEQYF. As DNA, the CDR3 is TGTGCCAGCAGGGGGGGACAGATGACCTACGAGCAGTACTTC.

On this clone itself: A much larger clonotype is one base distant, so this may be a read error. The V gene is TRBV7-8, the J gene TRBJ1-1; no firm D call. CDR3 length: 13 amino acids. Germline CDR1 and CDR2: SGHVS and FQNEAQ. Trimming took 2 bases from V and 1 from J, leaving 5 bases between them. The CDR3 protein is CASSLQGNTEAFF. Written as DNA, the CDR3 is TGTGCCAGCAGCTTACAAGGGAACACTGAAGCTTTCTTT.

This rearrangement joins TRBV12-5 to TRBJ2-5; D is perhaps TRBD2 (6 bases). This CDR3 has 17 residues. Germline V CDR1 and CDR2: LGHNT, FRNRAP. V was shortened by 0 bases and J by 4 bases, with 18 bases between the two germline ends. The CDR3 DNA reads as TGTGCTAGTGGTTTGGTATTGGAGGGCCAGATCCCAGAGACCCAGTACTTC. Translation gives CASGLVLEGQIPETQYF. Complete variable domain (other parts from reference TRBV12-5 and TRBJ2-5): DARVTQTPRHKVTEMGQEVTMRCQPILGHNTVFWYRQTMMQGLELLAYFRNRAPLDDSGMPKDRFSAEMPDATLATLKIQPSEPRDSAVYFCASGLVLEGQIPETQYFGPGTRLLVL.

This clone has only one observation. The chain employs TRBV5-1 and TRBJ1-5; the D is unclear. The CDR3 totals 14 residues. Germline-derived CDR1 and CDR2 are SGHRS and YFSETQ. V dropped 4 bases and J dropped 3 bases, with 11 bases sitting between them. The CDR3 protein is CASSEAGLNQPQHF. In nucleotides, the CDR3 is TGCGCCAGCAGCGAAGCAGGACTCAATCAGCCCCAGCATTTT.

V and J are TRBV5-1 and TRBJ1-3, with D unclear. The CDR3 runs 15 residues. Germline CDR1 reads SGHRS; CDR2 reads YFSETQ. Trimming pared 0 bases from V and 6 bases from J, leaving 13 bases between. CDR3 region: CASSLVEASLNTIYF. The DNA of the CDR3 is TGCGCCAGCAGCTTGGTCGAAGCATCTCTAAACACCATATATTTT.

The chain carries TRBV5-3 and TRBJ2-2; D is possibly TRBD1 or TRBD2 (5 bases each). TRBV5-3 is reported as an ORF; its role is uncertain. CDR3 length: 17 amino acids. Trimming left V 2 bases short and J 5 bases short, with 19 bases between. The CDR3 region is CARSFCSRGDRTGELFF. As DNA, the CDR3 is TGTGCCAGAAGCTTTTGTTCGAGGGGTGATCGGACCGGGGAGCTGTTTTTT.

This clone has just one count. The rearrangement uses TRBV11-2 and TRBJ1-6; D might be TRBD1 (5 bases). CDR3 length: 17 amino acids. V lost 5 bases and J 14 bases, leaving 28 bases between the germline ends. Per the germline V gene, CDR1 is SGHAT and CDR2 is FQNNGV. The CDR3 nucleotides are TGTGCCAGCAGCCAGGCCCTTACTCCGGGACTCGTCACTACCCTCCACTTT. Its protein is CASSQALTPGLVTTLHF.

The chain recombines TRBV6-1 with TRBJ2-2, with 10 bases identical to TRBD2. Per germline, CDR1 MNHNS and CDR2 SASEGT. Unmatched junction bases numbered 2, after V lost 0 bases and J lost 7 bases. The CDR3 has 15 amino acids. The CDR3 DNA reads TGTGCCAGCAGTGAAGCTCTAGCGGGGGTCGGGGAGCTGTTTTTT. Translated: CASSEALAGVGELFF.

The CDR3 reads CASNLYSNQPQHF. In DNA form, the CDR3 reads TGTGCCAGTAATCTATATAGCAATCAGCCCCAGCATTTT. The V gene is TRBV19, the J gene TRBJ1-5; no definite D call. The germline V gene encodes CDR1 LNHDA and CDR2 SQIVND (reference sequence). The CDR3 covers 13 residues. The germline V and J ends were trimmed by 7 bases and 0 bases, with 7 bases remaining between them. Full variable domain (outside the CDR3, taken from reference TRBV19 and TRBJ1-5): DGGITQSPKYLFRKEGQNVTLSCEQNLNHDAMYWYRQDPGQGLRLIYYSQIVNDFQKGDIAEGYSVSREKKESFPLTVTSAQKNPTAFYLCASNLYSNQPQHFGDGTRLSIL.

The chain recombines TRBV9 with TRBJ2-1; 8 bases are a match to TRBD2. The germline V gene encodes CDR1 SGDLS and CDR2 YYNGEE. V lost 0 bases and J lost 4; bases outside the gene matches: 3. The CDR3 loop spans 15 amino acids. CDR3 sequence: CASSVEVAGYNEQFF. CDR3 sequence (DNA): TGTGCCAGCAGCGTAGAGGTAGCGGGGTACAATGAGCAGTTCTTC.

The V gene is TRBV5-1, the J gene TRBJ2-5; TRBD1 matches at 8 bases. V was clipped by 4 bases and J by 5 bases; unmatched bases: 7. The CDR3 runs to 14 residues. The germline V gene encodes CDR1 SGHRS and CDR2 YFSETQ. The CDR3 DNA is TGCGCCAGCAGCACGGACAGGGTTCGGGAGACCCAGTACTTC. Translating gives CASSTDRVRETQYF.

This clone was observed a few times. V gene TRBV5-1 combines with J gene TRBJ2-5, with TRBD2 matching over 14 bases. CDR3 length: 16 residues. Germline V gene data show CDR1 as SGHRS and CDR2 as YFSETQ. With 3 bases clipped from V and 5 bases from J, the junction kept 6 bases outside the gene matches. As DNA, the CDR3 is TGCGCCAGCAGCTGGGGGACTAGCGGGGGTACCGAGACCCAGTACTTC. As protein: CASSWGTSGGTETQYF.

This clone was picked up a small number of times. V usage is TRBV11-2 and J usage is TRBJ1-2, with D perhaps matching TRBD1 (5 bases). Germline-derived CDR1 and CDR2 are SGHAT and FQNNGV. The CDR3 runs 17 residues. V was trimmed by 3 bases and J by 4 bases, leaving 21 bases between them. CDR3 in amino acids: CASSFTYRYVAGYGYTF. The CDR3 DNA reads TGTGCCAGCAGCTTTACGTACAGGTACGTTGCGGGCTATGGCTACACCTTC.

The gene calls are TRBV29-1 and TRBJ1-2, with D uncertain. V shed 1 base and J shed 2 bases, with 8 bases lying between them. Per the germline V gene, CDR1 is SQVTM and CDR2 is ANQGSEA. The CDR3 covers 13 residues. Written as DNA, the CDR3 is TGCAGCGTTGAAGGGGAAAGCAACTATGGCTACACCTTC. Its protein product is CSVEGESNYGYTF.

The chain has TRBV9 and TRBJ2-2; 7 nucleotides line up with TRBD1. Unmatched junction bases numbered 7, after V lost 0 bases and J lost 2 bases. Germline values: CDR1 SGDLS, CDR2 YYNGEE. The CDR3 is 17 residues long. The CDR3 reads CASSVAPDRLNTGELFF. Here the CDR3 DNA reads TGTGCCAGCAGCGTAGCTCCGGACAGGCTCAACACCGGGGAGCTGTTTTTT.

This clone has only one observation. The chain carries TRBV5-7 and TRBJ1-5; 10 bases match TRBD1. TRBV5-7 is an open reading frame, and its role is uncertain. The junction had 4 bases not matched to a gene; V was cut back by 4 bases and J by 0 bases. The CDR3 is made up of 16 amino acids. DNA of the CDR3: TGTGCCAGCAGCCCCGGGACAGGGGATAGCAATCAGCCCCAGCATTTT. Translating it yields CASSPGTGDSNQPQHF.

The chain combines TRBV4-3 with TRBJ2-3; 7 bases agree with TRBD2. CDR3 length: 17 amino acids. Germline CDR1 and CDR2: LGHNA and YSLEER. With 4 bases clipped from V and 0 bases from J, the junction kept 10 bases outside the gene matches. CDR3 in amino acids: CASSRFTGTTSTDTQYF. CDR3 DNA: TGCGCCAGCAGCCGATTCACCGGGACTACTAGCACAGATACGCAGTATTTT.

The rearrangement joins TRBV2 to TRBJ2-5, with D perhaps assigned TRBD1 or TRBD2 (7 bases each). Trimming cost V 3 bases and J 1 base, with 12 bases left between them. This CDR3 region has 15 residues. The germline CDR1 and CDR2 sequences are SNHLY and FYNNEI. The CDR3 DNA reads as TGTGCCAGCAGTGACAGGGGGGGCCCCCAAGAGACCCAGTACTTC. Protein sequence: CASSDRGGPQETQYF.

CDR3 nucleotides: TGCAGTGCTACAGACAAGGTAGGGGCTTTCTTT. Its translation: CSATDKVGAFF. The V gene is TRBV20-1, the J gene TRBJ1-1, with unresolved D. The CDR3 contains 11 residues. V lost 4 bases, J lost 11 bases, and 14 bases lay in between. The germline gives CDR1 DFQATT, CDR2 SNEGSKA (reference sequence).

The CDR3 protein is CASSYRQFYNSPLHF. The CDR3 DNA follows: TGTGCCAGCAGTTATAGACAGTTCTATAATTCACCCCTCCACTTT. This chain connects TRBV14 to TRBJ1-6; D might be TRBD1 (5 bases). The CDR3 sequence is 15 residues long. The germline gives CDR1 SGHDN, CDR2 FVKESK. V was shortened by 6 bases and J by 3 bases, with 12 bases between the two germline ends.